The clone carrying this TCR beta chain appeared many times. One entry per CDR3 protein results from TCRdb running MiXCR on the 5' RACE reads. Seen here are 50,000 to 60,000 distinct CDR3 sequences, less than 9% observed once, and the top ten hold around 35%. The data derive from a study of spatial heterogeneity in lung cancer. Time point of the sample: blood at routine non-recurrence follow-up after resection. Whole RNA came from tumor, nontumor lung or frozen PBMC and was sequenced without being sorted. Trimming pared 6 bases from V and 3 bases from J, leaving 12 bases between. Germline V lookup: CDR1 MNHEY, CDR2 SVGEGT. This CDR3 comprises 13 residues.

The TCR comes from a female donor with early-stage non-small cell lung cancer. The chain employs TRBV6-2 or TRBV6-3 and TRBJ2-7; a possible D gene is TRBD1 (6 bases). The sequenced sample was PBMCs, obtained at follow-up. CDR3 sequence: CASSDRSYYEQYF. Here the CDR3 DNA reads TGTGCCAGCAGCGACAGGTCCTACTACGAGCAGTACTTC.